This TCR beta chain was recovered during a study of radiation and T cells in renal cell carcinoma. As for the study in general: Nephrectomy followed 15 Gy stereotactic body radiation by 4 weeks. Points from the study as a whole: From baseline, blood top tumor clonotypes peaked at 2 weeks post-radiation.

Sequenced by immunoSEQ multiplex PCR; TCRdb stores in-frame clones only, minus some. The data show around 76,000 clones, roughly 82% seen once. Concerning this clone: Its antigen remains unidentified.

CDR1 and CDR2 (germline): SGHDT, YYEEEE. This CDR3 has 15 amino acids. Trimming removed 3 bases from V and 0 bases from J; junction bases left unmatched: 3. The time point denotes: blood 2 weeks post-SBRT. The treatment: 15 Gy SBRT to primary tumor, nephrectomy 4 weeks later. Serial blood draws occurred at baseline and 2 and 4 weeks post-SBRT. This renal cell carcinoma was of the clear cell type. The receptor's source is a man aged 55 to 70 with renal cell carcinoma. Specimen: blood, collected from a patient whose treatment included radiotherapy and nephrectomy. The chain employs TRBV5-6 and TRBJ2-7; 10 bases fit TRBD1. This chain's CDR3 is CASSSRTGGSYEQYF. The CDR3 region has the DNA TGTGCCAGCAGCTCGAGGACAGGGGGCTCCTACGAGCAGTACTTC. The full variable domain, with the rest looked up from reference TRBV5-6 and TRBJ2-7, is DAGVTQSPTHLIKTRGQQVTLRCSPKSGHDTVSWYQQALGQGPQFIFQYYEEEERQRGNFPDRFSGHQFPNYSSELNVNALLLGDSALYLCASSSRTGGSYEQYFGPGTRLTVT.